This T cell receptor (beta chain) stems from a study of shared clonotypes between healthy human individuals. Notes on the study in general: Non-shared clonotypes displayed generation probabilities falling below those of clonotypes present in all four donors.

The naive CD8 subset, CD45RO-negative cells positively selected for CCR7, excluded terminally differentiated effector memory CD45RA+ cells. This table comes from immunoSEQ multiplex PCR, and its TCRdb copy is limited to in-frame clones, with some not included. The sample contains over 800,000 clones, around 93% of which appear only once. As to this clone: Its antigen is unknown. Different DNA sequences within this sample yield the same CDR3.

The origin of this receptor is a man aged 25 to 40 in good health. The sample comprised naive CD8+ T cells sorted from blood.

The CDR3 spells CASSSNYNEQFF. The CDR3 bases are TGTGCCAGCAGCAGTAACTACAATGAGCAGTTCTTC. The chain joins TRBV7-9 to TRBJ2-1; D remains unclear. Germline-derived CDR1 and CDR2 are SEHNR and FQNEAQ (reference sequence). This CDR3 region has 12 residues. The V and J ends lost 5 bases and 3 bases respectively, with 5 bases between them.